This T cell receptor (beta chain) derives from a study of T-cell reconstitution after alpha-beta-depleted transplantation in children. With 7 bases clipped from V and 4 bases from J, the junction kept 4 bases outside the gene matches. The germline CDR1 and CDR2 sequences are MGHDK and SYGVNS. CDR3 length: 14 residues. Unique molecular identifiers were built into the TCRbeta library. MiXCR, run by TCRdb on the PCR reads, gives a single entry per CDR3 protein. The table lists 450,000 to 550,000 distinct CDR3 sequences, about an eighth of them singletons. Regarding this clonotype: Its antigen remains unidentified.

General observations from the study: From surviving recipient T cells and thymic progenitors came the high day-60 TCRbeta diversity observed in some patients. The origin of alpha-beta T cells about two months after transplant was reportedly several hundred expanded graft clones.

The V call is TRBV25-1, the J call TRBJ2-3; 11 positions match TRBD2. The starting material was PBMCs, mostly from graft donor cells, obtained 180 days after TCRalphabeta/CD19-depleted stem cell transplant. The sequence was obtained from a female patient between 2 and 15 years old who had a stem cell transplant for aplastic anemia, so the T cells may come from the graft donor. In nucleotides, the CDR3 is TGTGCCAGCATTACTAGCGGGAGACCAGATACGCAGTATTTT. It encodes CASITSGRPDTQYF.